One T cell receptor beta chain is described in this entry. Its antigen is unknown. Sequence at one end of the junction differs from germline and may be a read error. The length of the CDR3 is 13 residues. CDR1 and CDR2 (germline): SGHAT, FQNNGV. Synthetic inline TR CDR3 controls covering all V-J pairings were spiked into each PCR. Clones were read by immunoSEQ multiplex PCR, and TCRdb kept only the in-frame ones, dropping some. The sample has 25,000 to 30,000 clones; approximately 89% are singletons. Sample time point: more than 5 months of natalizumab therapy. T1 and T2 blood were collected at 6 and 12 months of natalizumab. The data belong to a study of multiple sclerosis patients with progressive multifocal leukoencephalopathy. Whole-study results and caveats: Less diverse TRB repertoires were suggested in most PML patients.

Sample: PBMCs, taken from a patient treated with natalizumab. This chain connects TRBV11-2 to TRBJ1-2; tentative D call: TRBD1 (5 bases). The receptor was isolated from a human donor with multiple sclerosis. DNA of the CDR3: TGTGCCAGCAGCTGGAGCCGGGACGGTCATGTTGCCTTC. Residues: CASSWSRDGHVAF.